This entry is about one TCR beta chain. This record belongs to a study of monozygotic twins with inflammatory bowel disease. From its re-call of the 5' RACE reads, TCRdb lists each CDR3 protein once, without DNA. The sample totals about 200,000 distinct CDR3 sequences. The CDR3 runs to 14 residues. The germline V gene has CDR1 KGHSH and CDR2 LQKENI. This chain connects TRBV18 to TRBJ1-1; the D call from TCRdb, TRBD1, cannot be confirmed without DNA. The sequenced sample was blood. The sequence derives from a human donor with ulcerative colitis or Crohn's disease, or a healthy co-twin of an affected twin (not recorded which). CDR3 residues: CASSHRTSNTEAFF.